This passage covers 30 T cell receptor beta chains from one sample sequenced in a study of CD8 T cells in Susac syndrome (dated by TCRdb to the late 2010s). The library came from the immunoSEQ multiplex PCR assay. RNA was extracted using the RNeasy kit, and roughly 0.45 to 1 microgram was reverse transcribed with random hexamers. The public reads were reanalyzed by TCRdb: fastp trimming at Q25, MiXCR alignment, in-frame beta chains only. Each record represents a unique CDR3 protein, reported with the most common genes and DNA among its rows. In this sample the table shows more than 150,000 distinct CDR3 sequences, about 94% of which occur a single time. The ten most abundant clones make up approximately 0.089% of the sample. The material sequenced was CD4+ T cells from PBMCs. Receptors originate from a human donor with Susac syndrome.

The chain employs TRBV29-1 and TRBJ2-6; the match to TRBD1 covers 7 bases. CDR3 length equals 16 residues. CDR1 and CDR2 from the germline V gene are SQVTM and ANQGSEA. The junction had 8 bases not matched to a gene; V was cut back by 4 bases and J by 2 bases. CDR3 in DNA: TGCAGCGTTGGTAGGGGGCGGTTTGCTGGGGCCAACGTCCTGACTTTC. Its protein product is CSVGRGRFAGANVLTF. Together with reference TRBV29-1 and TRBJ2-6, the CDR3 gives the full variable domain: SAVISQKPSRDICQRGTSLTIQCQVDSQVTMMFWYRQQPGQSLTLIATANQGSEATYESGFVIDKFPISRPNLTFSTLTVSNMSPEDSSIYLCSVGRGRFAGANVLTFGAGSRLTVL.

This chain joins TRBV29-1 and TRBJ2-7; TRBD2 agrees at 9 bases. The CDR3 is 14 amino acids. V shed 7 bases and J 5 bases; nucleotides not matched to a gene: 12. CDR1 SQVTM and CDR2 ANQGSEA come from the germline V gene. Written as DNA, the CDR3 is TGCAGCGGCCAATCCGGGACTAGCACCCACGAGCAGTACTTC. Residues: CSGQSGTSTHEQYF.

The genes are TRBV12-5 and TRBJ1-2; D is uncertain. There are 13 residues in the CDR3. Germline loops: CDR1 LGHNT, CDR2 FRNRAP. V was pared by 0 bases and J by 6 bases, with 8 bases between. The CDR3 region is CASGLVWANGYTF. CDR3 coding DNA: TGTGCTAGTGGTTTGGTATGGGCGAATGGCTACACCTTC.

The CDR3 loop reads CASSAPRTSGVYNEQFF. As DNA, the CDR3 is TGTGCCAGCAGCGCCCCTCGGACTAGCGGGGTCTACAATGAGCAGTTCTTC. The rearrangement uses TRBV9 and TRBJ2-1; TRBD2 agrees at 12 bases. Germline V gene lookup returns CDR1 SGDLS and CDR2 YYNGEE. V lost 3 bases and J lost 3; bases outside the gene matches: 7. This CDR3 spans 17 amino acids.

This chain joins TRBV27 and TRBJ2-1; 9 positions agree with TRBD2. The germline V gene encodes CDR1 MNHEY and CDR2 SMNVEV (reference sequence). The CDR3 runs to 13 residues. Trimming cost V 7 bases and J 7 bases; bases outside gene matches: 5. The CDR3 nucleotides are TGTGCCAGCAAGGGGACTAGCTTGAATGAGCAGTTCTTC. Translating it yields CASKGTSLNEQFF.

The CDR3 here is CASSSPTSGGAYNEQFF. Here the CDR3 DNA reads TGTGCCAGCAGCTCCCCAACTAGCGGGGGGGCCTACAATGAGCAGTTCTTC. The rearrangement links TRBV5-4 to TRBJ2-1; TRBD2 aligns across 13 bases. V trimming: 3 bases; J trimming: 2 bases; junction bases outside the gene matches: 5. The germline V gene encodes CDR1 SGHNT and CDR2 YYREEE (reference sequence). The CDR3 consists of 17 residues.

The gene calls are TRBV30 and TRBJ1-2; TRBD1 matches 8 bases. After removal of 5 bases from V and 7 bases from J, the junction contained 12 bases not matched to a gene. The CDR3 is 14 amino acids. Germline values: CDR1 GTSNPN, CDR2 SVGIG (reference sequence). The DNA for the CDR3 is TGTGCCTGGTCGGCAGGGGGCTTCGGCGTTGGCTACACCTTC. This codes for CAWSAGGFGVGYTF.

The CDR3 DNA is TGCAGCGTGTACAGGGGGCCGAATGAAAAACTGTTTTTT. Protein: CSVYRGPNEKLFF. The chain uses TRBV29-1 and TRBJ1-4, with 9 bases that match TRBD1. Germline V lookup: CDR1 SQVTM, CDR2 ANQGSEA. The V and J ends lost 6 bases and 5 bases, in that order; junction bases with no gene match: 4. There are 13 residues in the CDR3.

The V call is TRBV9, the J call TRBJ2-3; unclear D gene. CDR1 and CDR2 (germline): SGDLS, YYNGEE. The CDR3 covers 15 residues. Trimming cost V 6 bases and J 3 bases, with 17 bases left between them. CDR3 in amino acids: CASTLNPWRTDTQYF. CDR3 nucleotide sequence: TGTGCCAGCACCCTAAACCCTTGGAGAACAGATACGCAGTATTTT.

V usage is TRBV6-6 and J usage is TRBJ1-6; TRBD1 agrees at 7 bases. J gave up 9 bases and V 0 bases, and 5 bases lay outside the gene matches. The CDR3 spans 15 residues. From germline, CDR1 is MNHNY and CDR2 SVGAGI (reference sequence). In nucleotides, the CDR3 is TGTGCCAGCAGTTACTCTCTTCCAGGGGGTTCACCCCTCCACTTT. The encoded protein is CASSYSLPGGSPLHF.

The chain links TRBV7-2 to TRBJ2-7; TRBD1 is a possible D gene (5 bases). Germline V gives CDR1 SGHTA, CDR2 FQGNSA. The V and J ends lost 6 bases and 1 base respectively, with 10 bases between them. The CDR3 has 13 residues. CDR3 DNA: TGTGCCAGCAGGCCCGACAGTTCCTACGAGCAGTACTTC. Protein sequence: CASRPDSSYEQYF.

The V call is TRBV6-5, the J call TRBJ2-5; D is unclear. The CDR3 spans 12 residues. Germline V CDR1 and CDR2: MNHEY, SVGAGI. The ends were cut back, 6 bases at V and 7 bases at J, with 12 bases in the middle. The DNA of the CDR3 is TGTGCCAGCAGCCTCAAACCGGGGACCCAGTACTTC. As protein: CASSLKPGTQYF.

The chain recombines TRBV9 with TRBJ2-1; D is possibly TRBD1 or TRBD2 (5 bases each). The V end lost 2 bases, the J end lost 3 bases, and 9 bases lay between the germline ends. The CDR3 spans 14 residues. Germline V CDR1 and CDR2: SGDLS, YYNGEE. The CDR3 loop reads CASSVTGHYNEQFF. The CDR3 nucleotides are TGTGCCAGCAGCGTTACGGGGCACTACAATGAGCAGTTCTTC. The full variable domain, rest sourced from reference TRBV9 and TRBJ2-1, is DSGVTQTPKHLITATGQRVTLRCSPRSGDLSVYWYQQSLDQGLQFLIQYYNGEERAKGNILERFSAQQFPDLHSELNLSSLELGDSALYFCASSVTGHYNEQFFGPGTRLTVL.

CDR3 in DNA: TGTGCCATCAGTGTGGAACCAGGGGGGGCATCCAATGGCTACACCTTC. Translating it yields CAISVEPGGASNGYTF. The chain carries TRBV10-3 and TRBJ1-2; 7 nucleotides agree with TRBD1. V was pared by 4 bases and J by 6 bases, with 14 bases of the junction left unmatched. This CDR3 is built from 16 residues. CDR1 and CDR2 (germline): ENHRY, SYGVKD.

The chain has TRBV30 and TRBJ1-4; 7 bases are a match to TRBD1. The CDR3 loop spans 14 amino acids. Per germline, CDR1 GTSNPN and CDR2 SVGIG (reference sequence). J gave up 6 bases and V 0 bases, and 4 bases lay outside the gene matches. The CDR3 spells CAWSVVTGHEKLFF. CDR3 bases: TGTGCCTGGAGTGTAGTGACAGGGCATGAAAAACTGTTTTTT.

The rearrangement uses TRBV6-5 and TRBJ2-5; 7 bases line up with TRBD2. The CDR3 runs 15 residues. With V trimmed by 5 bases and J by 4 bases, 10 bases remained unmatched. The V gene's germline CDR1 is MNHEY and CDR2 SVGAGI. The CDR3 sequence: CASSRASGVGETQYF. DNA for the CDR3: TGTGCCAGCAGTCGGGCGAGCGGGGTAGGAGAGACCCAGTACTTC.

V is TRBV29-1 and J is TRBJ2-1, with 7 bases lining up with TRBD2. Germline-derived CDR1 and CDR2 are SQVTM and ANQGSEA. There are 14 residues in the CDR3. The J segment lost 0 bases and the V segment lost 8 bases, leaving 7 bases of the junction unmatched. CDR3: CSTPPSGSYNEQFF. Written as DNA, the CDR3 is TGCAGCACGCCCCCTAGCGGCTCCTACAATGAGCAGTTCTTC.

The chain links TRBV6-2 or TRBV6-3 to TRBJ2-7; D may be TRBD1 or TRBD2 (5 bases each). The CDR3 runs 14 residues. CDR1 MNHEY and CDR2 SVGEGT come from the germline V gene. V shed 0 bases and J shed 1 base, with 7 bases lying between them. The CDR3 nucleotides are TGTGCCAGCAGTTACTCCGGGGCTTCCTACGAGCAGTACTTC. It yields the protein CASSYSGASYEQYF.

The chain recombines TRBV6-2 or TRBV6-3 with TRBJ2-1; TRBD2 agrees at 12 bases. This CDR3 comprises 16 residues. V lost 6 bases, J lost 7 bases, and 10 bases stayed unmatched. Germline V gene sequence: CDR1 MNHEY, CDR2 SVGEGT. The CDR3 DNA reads TGTGCCAGCAGCCCCAACCTAGCGGGGGGGCGGAATGAGCAGTTCTTC. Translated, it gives CASSPNLAGGRNEQFF.

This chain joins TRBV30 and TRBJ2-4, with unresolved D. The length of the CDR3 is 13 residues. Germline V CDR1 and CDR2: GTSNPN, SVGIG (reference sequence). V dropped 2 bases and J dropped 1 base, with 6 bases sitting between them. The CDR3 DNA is TGTGCCTGGAGTTACCTTGCCAAAAACATTCAGTACTTC. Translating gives CAWSYLAKNIQYF.

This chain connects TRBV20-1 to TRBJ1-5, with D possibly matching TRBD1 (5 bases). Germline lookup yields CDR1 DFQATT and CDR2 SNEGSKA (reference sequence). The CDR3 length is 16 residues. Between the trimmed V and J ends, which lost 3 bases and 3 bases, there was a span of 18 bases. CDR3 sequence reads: CSASRGGGRDNQPQHF. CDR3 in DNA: TGCAGTGCTAGTCGAGGAGGCGGCAGGGACAATCAGCCCCAGCATTTT.

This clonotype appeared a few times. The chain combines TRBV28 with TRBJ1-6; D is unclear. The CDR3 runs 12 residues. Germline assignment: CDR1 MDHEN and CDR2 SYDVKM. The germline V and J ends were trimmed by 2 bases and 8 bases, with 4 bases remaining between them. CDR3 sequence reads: CASSLGYSPLHF. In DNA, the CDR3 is TGTGCCAGCAGTTTAGGTTATTCACCCCTCCACTTT.

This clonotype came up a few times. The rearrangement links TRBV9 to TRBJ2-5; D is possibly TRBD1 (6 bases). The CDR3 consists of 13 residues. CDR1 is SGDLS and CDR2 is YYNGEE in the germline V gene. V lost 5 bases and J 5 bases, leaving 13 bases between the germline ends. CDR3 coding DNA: TGTGCCAGCAGTCCCGGGACACGGGAGACCCAGTACTTC. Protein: CASSPGTRETQYF.

The CDR3 spells CASSFPGPGTGFF. In DNA form, the CDR3 reads TGTGCCAGCAGCTTCCCCGGTCCTGGGACGGGCTTCTTT. This rearrangement joins TRBV5-6 to TRBJ1-1; TRBD1 might be the D (5 bases). Per germline, CDR1 SGHDT and CDR2 YYEEEE. The germline V and J ends were trimmed by 2 bases and 14 bases, with 19 bases remaining between them. The CDR3 is 13 amino acids.

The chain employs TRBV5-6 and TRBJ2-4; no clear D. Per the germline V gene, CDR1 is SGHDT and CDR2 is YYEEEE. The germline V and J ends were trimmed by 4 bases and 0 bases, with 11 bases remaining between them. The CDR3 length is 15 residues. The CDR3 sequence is CASSTEALAKNIQYF. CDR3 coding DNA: TGTGCCAGCAGCACGGAAGCGCTAGCCAAAAACATTCAGTACTTC.

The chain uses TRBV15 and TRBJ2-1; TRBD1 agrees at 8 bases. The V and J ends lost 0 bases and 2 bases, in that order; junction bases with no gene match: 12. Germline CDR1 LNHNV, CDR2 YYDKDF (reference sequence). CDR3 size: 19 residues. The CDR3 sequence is CATSRDKGQGRPTYNEQFF. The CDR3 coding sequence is TGTGCCACCAGCAGAGATAAAGGACAGGGTAGGCCCACCTACAATGAGCAGTTCTTC.

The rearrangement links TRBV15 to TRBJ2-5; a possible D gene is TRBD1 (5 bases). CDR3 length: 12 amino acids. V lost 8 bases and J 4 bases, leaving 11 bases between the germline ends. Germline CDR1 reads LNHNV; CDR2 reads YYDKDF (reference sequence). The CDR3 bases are TGTGCCACCCAGCAGGGTCGAGAGACCCAGTACTTC. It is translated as CATQQGRETQYF.

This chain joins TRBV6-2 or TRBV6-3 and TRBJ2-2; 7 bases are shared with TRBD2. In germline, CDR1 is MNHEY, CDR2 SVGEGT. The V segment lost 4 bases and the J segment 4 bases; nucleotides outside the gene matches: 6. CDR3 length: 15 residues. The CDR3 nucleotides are TGTGCCAGCAGTTTGGCAGCGGGGACCACCGGGGAGCTGTTTTTT. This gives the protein CASSLAAGTTGELFF.

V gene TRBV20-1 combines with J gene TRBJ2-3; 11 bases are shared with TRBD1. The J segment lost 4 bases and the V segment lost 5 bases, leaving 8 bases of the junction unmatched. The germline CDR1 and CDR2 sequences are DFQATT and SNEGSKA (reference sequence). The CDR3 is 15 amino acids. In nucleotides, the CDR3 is TGCAGTGCTTCTTTCCCGGGACAGGGGGCAGATACGCAGTATTTT. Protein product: CSASFPGQGADTQYF.

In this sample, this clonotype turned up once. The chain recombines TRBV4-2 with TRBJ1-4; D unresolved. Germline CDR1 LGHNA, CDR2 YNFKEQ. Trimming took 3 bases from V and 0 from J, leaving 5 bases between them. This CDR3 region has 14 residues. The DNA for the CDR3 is TGTGCCAGCAGCCATGATGCAACTAATGAAAAACTGTTTTTT. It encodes CASSHDATNEKLFF.